A single sample is the source of the 18 T cell receptor beta chains below, sequenced in a study of technical replicates of blood from a handful of donors (dated by TCRdb to the late 2010s). Library preparation employed the immunoSEQ multiplex PCR assay. The table comes from immuneACCESS by way of TCRdb, which keeps in-frame sequences with V and J called. Part of the clones is missing from these tables; in studies checked, under half for an unresolved V gene and the rest for unknown reasons. Here the sample has fewer than 70,000 clones; less than 95% occur a single time. The ten largest account for 0.2% to 0.25% of the sample. The sequencing input was T cells isolated from PBMCs. The receptors were gathered from a human donor in good health.

The chain joins TRBV9 to TRBJ2-6; 9 nucleotides align to TRBD2. CDR3 length: 20 amino acids. CDR1 and CDR2 from the germline V gene are SGDLS and YYNGEE. With 0 bases clipped from V and 3 bases from J, the junction kept 13 bases outside the gene matches. The CDR3 sequence is CASSVADSGRLFRGANVLTF. CDR3 coding DNA: TGTGCCAGCAGCGTAGCTGACAGCGGGAGGCTTTTCCGTGGGGCCAACGTCCTGACTTTC. Looking up the rest from reference TRBV9 and TRBJ2-6 gives the full variable domain: DSGVTQTPKHLITATGQRVTLRCSPRSGDLSVYWYQQSLDQGLQFLIQYYNGEERAKGNILERFSAQQFPDLHSELNLSSLELGDSALYFCASSVADSGRLFRGANVLTFGAGSRLTVL.

The rearrangement links TRBV7-9 to TRBJ2-3; 9 positions match TRBD1. Trimming took 5 bases from V and 1 from J; bases not matched to a gene: 10. The CDR3 has 17 residues. Germline assignment: CDR1 SEHNR and CDR2 FQNEAQ (reference sequence). The CDR3 nucleotides read TGTGCCAGCAGCACACTACCTGGACAGGGGCGCACAGATACGCAGTATTTT. Its translation is CASSTLPGQGRTDTQYF. Together with reference TRBV7-9 and TRBJ2-3, the CDR3 gives the full variable domain: DTGVSQNPRHKITKRGQNVTFRCDPISEHNRLYWYRQTLGQGPEFLTYFQNEAQLEKSRLLSDRFSAERPKGSFSTLEIQRTEQGDSAMYLCASSTLPGQGRTDTQYFGPGTRLTVL.

This chain uses TRBV14 with TRBJ2-7; a possible D gene is TRBD2 (5 bases). Germline V gene sequence: CDR1 SGHDN, CDR2 FVKESK. Deletions cut 3 bases from V and 6 bases from J, with 18 bases between. The CDR3 is made up of 15 amino acids. The CDR3 is CASSHARRGWAEQYF. CDR3 sequence (DNA): TGTGCCAGCAGCCATGCCCGCCGGGGTTGGGCCGAGCAGTACTTC.

J is TRBJ2-2 and V is TRBV28; D is unresolved. CDR3 length equals 15 residues. V was pared by 3 bases and J by 6 bases, with 14 bases between. Germline V gene lookup returns CDR1 MDHEN and CDR2 SYDVKM. The CDR3, as DNA: TGTGCCAGCAGTTTCCGAACTCCCCAGGCCGGGGAGCTGTTTTTT. Protein product: CASSFRTPQAGELFF.

The chain carries TRBV5-4 and TRBJ2-5, with 9 bases aligning to TRBD2. The CDR3 spans 16 residues. The V and J ends lost 6 bases and 5 bases, in that order; junction bases with no gene match: 14. Germline loops: CDR1 SGHNT, CDR2 YYREEE (reference sequence). Written as DNA, the CDR3 is TGTGCCAGCACCCTGGGCCTGCGGGAGGGGGGGGAGACCCAGTACTTC. The encoded protein is CASTLGLREGGETQYF.

The chain couples TRBV10-3 to TRBJ1-4; 7 nucleotides agree with TRBD1. Per the germline V gene, CDR1 is ENHRY and CDR2 is SYGVKD. The CDR3 has 15 amino acids. Germline trimming cut 0 bases from V and 6 bases from J; bases unmatched to any gene: 4. The CDR3 DNA sequence: TGTGCCATCAGTGAGTCGAACAGGGGTGATGAAAAACTGTTTTTT. It is translated as CAISESNRGDEKLFF.

This chain links TRBV7-9 with TRBJ2-5; no clear D gene. This CDR3 has 16 amino acids. Between the trimmed V and J ends, which lost 3 bases and 1 base, there was a span of 15 bases. CDR1 is SEHNR and CDR2 is FQNEAQ in the germline V gene (reference sequence). In nucleotides, the CDR3 is TGTGCCAGCAGCTTTCCGTCTATACTGAGCCAAGAGACCCAGTACTTC. Protein: CASSFPSILSQETQYF.

The chain employs TRBV5-1 and TRBJ2-3; 7 nucleotides match TRBD1. This CDR3 region has 15 residues. The germline CDR1 and CDR2 sequences are SGHRS and YFSETQ. V lost 4 bases, J lost 4 bases, and 9 bases stayed unmatched. CDR3 protein: CASSPTGDGSDTQYF. CDR3 nucleotide sequence: TGCGCCAGCAGCCCCACAGGGGACGGCTCAGATACGCAGTATTTT. The full variable domain, with the rest looked up from reference TRBV5-1 and TRBJ2-3, is KAGVTQTPRYLIKTRGQQVTLSCSPISGHRSVSWYQQTPGQGLQFLFEYFSETQRNKGNFPGRFSGRQFSNSRSEMNVSTLELGDSALYLCASSPTGDGSDTQYFGPGTRLTVL.

The rearrangement links TRBV9 to TRBJ1-1; D gene unclear. Trimming removed 3 bases at V and 3 bases at J, with 15 bases between. CDR1 and CDR2 (germline): SGDLS, YYNGEE. The CDR3 consists of 15 residues. The CDR3 is CASSGLSSQDTEAFF. CDR3 coding DNA: TGTGCCAGCAGCGGGCTATCGAGCCAGGACACTGAAGCTTTCTTT.

The CDR3 sequence: CASSAADRVAQPQHF. The CDR3 DNA sequence: TGTGCCAGCAGTGCTGCTGACAGGGTCGCTCAGCCCCAGCATTTT. The genes are TRBV28 and TRBJ1-5, with TRBD1 matching over 7 bases. There are 15 residues in the CDR3. CDR1 is MDHEN, CDR2 SYDVKM, per germline. V was pared by 5 bases and J by 6 bases, with 10 bases of the junction left unmatched.

As DNA, the CDR3 is TGTGCCAGCAGCTTAGGTGGAGGGGCGAGTGAGCAGTTCTTC. Protein: CASSLGGGASEQFF. The V and J genes are TRBV7-8 and TRBJ2-1; D might be TRBD2 (6 bases). V lost 1 base and J lost 9, with 13 bases in between. This CDR3 spans 14 amino acids. The germline CDR1 and CDR2 sequences are SGHVS and FQNEAQ.

The chain uses TRBV11-2 and TRBJ1-1; no clear D gene. V was trimmed by 1 base and J by 1 base, leaving 7 bases between them. CDR3 length: 14 amino acids. Germline CDR1 reads SGHAT; CDR2 reads FQNNGV. CDR3 sequence: CASSLVLANTEAFF. The CDR3 region has the DNA TGTGCCAGCAGCTTAGTTTTGGCGAACACTGAAGCTTTCTTT.

The chain joins TRBV9 to TRBJ2-7; 14 bases match TRBD2. The V gene's germline CDR1 is SGDLS and CDR2 YYNGEE. The CDR3 is 15 amino acids. Unmatched junction bases numbered 2, after V lost 0 bases and J lost 6 bases. CDR3 bases: TGTGCCAGCAGCGTAGTAGGACTAGCGGGAGGCGAGCAGTACTTC. This sequence encodes CASSVVGLAGGEQYF.

This rearrangement joins TRBV29-1 to TRBJ2-7, with TRBD2 matching 10 bases. CDR1 is SQVTM and CDR2 is ANQGSEA in the germline V gene. The length of the CDR3 is 15 residues. J was trimmed by 6 bases and V by 4 bases; bases with no gene match: 12. Written as DNA, the CDR3 is TGCAGCGTTGGCGTTCTGGCTAGCGGGAGTGGCGAGCAGTACTTC. Its protein product is CSVGVLASGSGEQYF.

The chain joins TRBV29-1 to TRBJ2-7; the match to TRBD1 covers 12 bases. Losses at the gene ends were 6 bases for V and 7 bases for J; bases not matched to a gene: 10. There are 14 residues in the CDR3. CDR1 is SQVTM, CDR2 ANQGSEA, per germline. The DNA of the CDR3 is TGCAGCGTCCGCTCCGGGACAGGGGGCTGGGAGCAGTACTTC. Protein: CSVRSGTGGWEQYF.

The V gene is TRBV29-1, the J gene TRBJ1-1; 8 nucleotides agree with TRBD1. The germline V gene has CDR1 SQVTM and CDR2 ANQGSEA. V trimming: 5 bases; J trimming: 3 bases; junction bases outside the gene matches: 5. CDR3 size: 13 residues. The CDR3 loop is CSVQQGVDTEAFF. CDR3 DNA sequence: TGCAGCGTTCAACAGGGGGTTGACACTGAAGCTTTCTTT.

J is TRBJ2-2 and V is TRBV11-2; 9 bases agree with TRBD2. With V trimmed by 1 base and J by 2 bases, 5 bases remained unmatched. CDR1 is SGHAT, CDR2 FQNNGV, per germline. The CDR3 runs 17 residues. DNA of the CDR3: TGTGCCAGCAGCTTAGCCCCTAGCGGGATAAACACCGGGGAGCTGTTTTTT. Translating it yields CASSLAPSGINTGELFF.

The chain combines TRBV7-6 with TRBJ2-7; D may be TRBD2 (6 bases). Germline V gene sequence: CDR1 SGHVS, CDR2 FNYEAQ. V lost 5 bases, J lost 1 base, and 12 bases lay in between. CDR3 length: 14 amino acids. The CDR3 coding sequence is TGTGCCAGCAGCGTGGGACTGAGTTCCTACGAGCAGTACTTC. The encoded protein is CASSVGLSSYEQYF.